This TCR beta chain was retrieved from a study of blood T cells in healthy people across ages. The CDR3 is 14 residues long. The V gene lost 5 bases and the J gene lost 1 base, with 12 bases spanning the gap. Germline CDR1 and CDR2: DFQATT and SNEGSKA (reference sequence). The use of a sample-barcoded 5' primer and a J-beta primer mix characterized a second PCR of about 6 to 11 cycles. MiXCR, applied by TCRdb to the 5' RACE reads, yields one record per CDR3 protein. The data hold about 780,000 distinct CDR3 sequences, with approximately 67% observed a single time. The sequence came from a man aged 25-45 years in good health. The V gene is TRBV20-1, the J gene TRBJ2-1; a weak D match, TRBD1 (6 bases). The sequenced material came from blood. In DNA form, the CDR3 reads TGCAGTGCTTCACAGGGTAGGTCCTACAATGAGCAGTTCTTC. It is translated as CSASQGRSYNEQFF.